Listed here are 18 T cell receptor beta chains from one sample, sequenced in a study of cytomegalovirus exposure and HLA in healthy donors. The PCR used 60 Vbeta and 13 Jbeta primers. Sequencing used immunoSEQ multiplex PCR; TCRdb keeps in-frame clones, though not all of them. The sample records 50,000 or so clones, approximately 85% being singletons. The source material was PBMCs. The receptor set was obtained from a boy aged 5-17 years in good health and CMV-seropositive.

The chain is built from TRBV10-3 and TRBJ2-3, with D uncertain. The V end was cut by 5 bases, the J end by 7 bases, with 16 bases between. The CDR3 runs 14 residues. CDR1 and CDR2 (germline): ENHRY, SYGVKD. The CDR3 nucleotides are TGTGCCATCAGTCCAGCCGGGTCCCCCCATACGCAGTATTTT. It yields the protein CAISPAGSPHTQYF.

The chain links TRBV16 to TRBJ2-5, with TRBD2 identical over 13 bases. This CDR3 is 16 amino acids long. Unmatched junction bases numbered 7, after V lost 3 bases and J lost 6 bases. In germline, CDR1 is KGHSY, CDR2 FQNENV. CDR3 DNA: TGTGCCAGCAGCCACACGGGACTAGCGGGGTTACAGACCCAGTACTTC. It yields the protein CASSHTGLAGLQTQYF.

This sequence joins TRBV27 and TRBJ2-1, with 8 bases lining up with TRBD2. J lost 0 bases, V lost 3 bases, and 10 bases had no gene match. Germline-derived CDR1 and CDR2 are MNHEY and SMNVEV (reference sequence). The length of the CDR3 is 18 residues. This CDR3 reads CASSLYPPAGASYNEQFF. The CDR3 DNA reads as TGTGCCAGCAGTTTGTATCCCCCAGCGGGGGCCTCCTACAATGAGCAGTTCTTC.

The chain couples TRBV5-4 to TRBJ1-4; possibly TRBD1 for D (6 bases). Germline V gives CDR1 SGHNT, CDR2 YYREEE (reference sequence). The V and J ends lost 0 bases and 4 bases respectively, with 16 bases between them. The CDR3 sequence is 17 residues long. The CDR3 spells CASSLEPTTGLNEKLFF. Here the CDR3 DNA reads TGTGCCAGCAGCTTGGAGCCTACGACAGGACTTAATGAAAAACTGTTTTTT.

The chain couples TRBV5-1 to TRBJ2-7; D unclear. Deletions cut 4 bases from V and 3 bases from J, with 8 bases between. CDR3 length equals 12 residues. Germline CDR1 SGHRS, CDR2 YFSETQ. The CDR3 region is CASSPGGYEQYF. CDR3 nucleotide sequence: TGCGCCAGCAGCCCAGGTGGCTACGAGCAGTACTTC.

The V call is TRBV2, the J call TRBJ2-1, with a weak D call TRBD2 (5 bases). From germline, CDR1 is SNHLY and CDR2 FYNNEI. The CDR3 consists of 13 residues. Trimming left V 7 bases short and J 6 bases short, with 13 bases between. CDR3 sequence (DNA): TGTGCCAGCACGGGATCCCCCAGCAATGAGCAGTTCTTC. It yields the protein CASTGSPSNEQFF.

This clone appeared a single time. The junction differs from germline at one of its ends, possibly a read error. The V gene is TRBV7-9, the J gene TRBJ2-1, with D perhaps TRBD1 (7 bases). Germline lookup yields CDR1 SEHNR and CDR2 FQNEAQ (reference sequence). The CDR3 is 15 residues long. For the CDR3, the DNA is TGTTCCAGCAGCTTAACGACAGGGAGGACGGGTGAGCAGTTCTTC. As protein: CSSSLTTGRTGEQFF.

CDR3 region: CASSYPGKTQYF. The CDR3 DNA reads TGTGCCAGCAGTTATCCAGGGAAGACCCAGTACTTC. The chain has TRBV5-4 and TRBJ2-5; tentative D call: TRBD1 (5 bases). CDR1 is SGHNT, CDR2 YYREEE, per germline (reference sequence). This CDR3 contains 12 residues. Trimming took off 5 bases at V and 6 bases at J, with 11 bases between the two ends.

The rearrangement links TRBV4-1 to TRBJ2-4, with D hard to call. The CDR3 is made up of 12 amino acids. The V gene's germline CDR1 is MGHRA and CDR2 YSYEKL. V was clipped by 4 bases and J by 1 base, with 2 bases between them. The CDR3 protein is CASSPAKNIQYF. CDR3 DNA sequence: TGCGCCAGCAGCCCGGCCAAAAACATTCAGTACTTC.

The rearrangement uses TRBV6-6 and TRBJ1-2; TRBD1 is a possible D gene (6 bases). Trimming took 6 bases from V and 7 from J, leaving 12 bases between them. Germline CDR1 is MNHNY and CDR2 is SVGAGI (reference sequence). This CDR3 has 12 amino acids. CDR3 DNA: TGTGCCAGCAGCCCACAGGGCACTGGCTACACCTTC. This gives the protein CASSPQGTGYTF.

CDR3 DNA: TGTGCCAGCAGCCCCAAGAGGGATTGGGGAAATGAAAAACTGTTTTTT. It codes for CASSPKRDWGNEKLFF. The chain links TRBV4-2 to TRBJ1-4; no reliable D call. This CDR3 has 16 residues. Germline CDR1 LGHNA, CDR2 YNFKEQ. V shed 4 bases and J shed 5 bases, with 17 bases lying between them.

This chain links TRBV6-1 with TRBJ2-7; D is possibly TRBD1 (5 bases). Deletions cut 3 bases from V and 3 bases from J, with 12 bases between. This CDR3 region has 14 residues. The germline V gene encodes CDR1 MNHNS and CDR2 SASEGT. CDR3 residues: CASSDLVQGYEQYF. The CDR3 nucleotides read TGTGCCAGCAGTGATCTAGTGCAGGGCTACGAGCAGTACTTC.

The chain carries TRBV11-2 and TRBJ1-1; no clear D. Germline V CDR1 and CDR2: SGHAT, FQNNGV. V was clipped by 4 bases and J by 4 bases, with 16 bases between them. The CDR3 has 15 amino acids. CDR3 DNA: TGTGCCAGCAGCTCCCTACTCCACCCGGGCACTGAAGCTTTCTTT. Translating it yields CASSSLLHPGTEAFF.

The CDR3 sequence: CASSFTSAEETQYF. CDR3 nucleotides: TGTGCCAGCAGCTTTACTAGCGCAGAAGAGACCCAGTACTTC. V gene TRBV9 combines with J gene TRBJ2-5; TRBD2 matches at 7 bases. Germline values: CDR1 SGDLS, CDR2 YYNGEE. J lost 3 bases, V lost 4 bases, and 6 bases had no gene match. The CDR3 consists of 14 residues.

This chain joins TRBV7-9 and TRBJ2-2; D not certain. Per the germline V gene, CDR1 is SEHNR and CDR2 is FQNEAQ (reference sequence). The CDR3 loop spans 11 amino acids. Trimming removed 5 bases from V and 5 bases from J, with 3 bases in between. CDR3 region: CASSPTGELFF. The CDR3 DNA reads TGTGCCAGCAGCCCGACCGGGGAGCTGTTTTTT.

The gene calls are TRBV6-1 and TRBJ2-3; TRBD1 aligns across 7 bases. With V trimmed by 8 bases and J by 2 bases, 10 bases remained unmatched. The CDR3 is 15 amino acids. Per germline, CDR1 MNHNS and CDR2 SASEGT. The CDR3 nucleotides are TGTGCCAGCGTAAGAGGGACAGCGAACACAGATACGCAGTATTTT. Encoded protein: CASVRGTANTDTQYF.

V and J are TRBV13 and TRBJ1-2; possibly TRBD1 for D (5 bases). The V end was cut by 7 bases, the J end by 4 bases, with 22 bases between. The CDR3 extends over 16 amino acids. Germline V lookup: CDR1 PRHDT, CDR2 FYEKMQ (reference sequence). In nucleotides, the CDR3 is TGTGCCAGCAAGGGACTCTCCGACGCCGGGGGCTATGGCTACACCTTC. Protein: CASKGLSDAGGYGYTF. The full variable domain, its missing parts supplied by reference TRBV13 and TRBJ1-2, is AAGVIQSPRHLIKEKRETATLKCYPIPRHDTVYWYQQGPGQDPQFLISFYEKMQSDKGSIPDRFSAQQFSDYHSELNMSSLELGDSALYFCASKGLSDAGGYGYTFGSGTRLTVV.

This clone was seen a handful of times. One junction end does not reproduce the germline sequence, and a read error may be involved. The chain carries TRBV5-1 and TRBJ2-1, with 8 nucleotides matching TRBD2. Germline values: CDR1 SGHRS, CDR2 YFSETQ. This CDR3 is 15 amino acids long. CDR3 region: CASSLGTSPNNVQFF. The CDR3 DNA reads as TGCGCCAGCAGCTTGGGGACTAGCCCTAACAATGTGCAGTTCTTC.